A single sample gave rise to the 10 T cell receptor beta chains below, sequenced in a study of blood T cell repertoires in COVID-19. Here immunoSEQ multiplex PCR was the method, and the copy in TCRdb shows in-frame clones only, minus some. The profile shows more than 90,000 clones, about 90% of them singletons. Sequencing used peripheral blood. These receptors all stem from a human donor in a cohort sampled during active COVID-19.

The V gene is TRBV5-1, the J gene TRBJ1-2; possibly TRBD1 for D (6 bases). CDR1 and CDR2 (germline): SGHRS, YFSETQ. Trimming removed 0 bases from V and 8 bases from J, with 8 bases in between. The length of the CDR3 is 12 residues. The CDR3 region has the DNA TGCGCCAGCAGCTTGGATCAGGGGGGCTACACCTTC. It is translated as CASSLDQGGYTF.

The CDR3, as DNA: TGTGCCAGCAGTTACGCTCGGGTCGGGGAGCTGTTTTTT. Translation gives CASSYARVGELFF. V gene TRBV6-5 combines with J gene TRBJ2-2; D not resolved. Germline assignment: CDR1 MNHEY and CDR2 SVGAGI. V gave up 2 bases and J gave up 7 bases, with 8 bases separating them. The CDR3 is made up of 13 amino acids.

CDR3 sequence (DNA): TGTGCCTGGAGTGTACAGGGTAGGCTCCCCAATCAGCCCCAGCATTTT. As protein: CAWSVQGRLPNQPQHF. The rearrangement links TRBV30 to TRBJ1-5, with D tentatively TRBD1 (6 bases). The V gene's germline CDR1 is GTSNPN and CDR2 SVGIG (reference sequence). V was cut by 0 bases and J by 3 bases, with 15 bases left in between. CDR3 length: 16 residues.

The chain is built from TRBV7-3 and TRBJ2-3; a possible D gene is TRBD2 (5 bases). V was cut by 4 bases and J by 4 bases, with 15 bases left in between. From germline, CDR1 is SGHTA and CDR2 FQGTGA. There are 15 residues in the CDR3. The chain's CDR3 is CASSSFRTGADTQYF. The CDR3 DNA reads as TGTGCCAGCAGCTCTTTTCGGACCGGGGCAGATACGCAGTATTTT.

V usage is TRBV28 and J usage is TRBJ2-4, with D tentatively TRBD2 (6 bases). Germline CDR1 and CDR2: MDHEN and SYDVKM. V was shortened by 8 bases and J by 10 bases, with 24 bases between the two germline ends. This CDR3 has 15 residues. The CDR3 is CASSEEGSWRRIQYF. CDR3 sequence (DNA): TGTGCCAGCTCCGAGGAGGGCAGCTGGAGAAGGATTCAGTACTTC.

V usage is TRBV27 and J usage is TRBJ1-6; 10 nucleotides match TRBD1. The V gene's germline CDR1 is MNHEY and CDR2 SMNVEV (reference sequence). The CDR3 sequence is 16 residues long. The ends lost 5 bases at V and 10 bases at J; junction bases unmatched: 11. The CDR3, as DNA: TGTGCCAGCAGTCGCTCCCCCGGGACAGGGGACTCACCCCTCCACTTT. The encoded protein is CASSRSPGTGDSPLHF.

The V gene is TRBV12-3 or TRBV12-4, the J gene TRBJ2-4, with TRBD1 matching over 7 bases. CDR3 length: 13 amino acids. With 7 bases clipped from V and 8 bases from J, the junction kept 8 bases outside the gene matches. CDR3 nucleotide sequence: TGTGCCAGCACGCCTCGGCAGGGGGACATTCAGTACTTC. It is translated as CASTPRQGDIQYF.

The CDR3: CASSLYDRGTEAFF. The CDR3 DNA is TGTGCCAGCTCACTCTACGACAGGGGCACTGAAGCTTTCTTT. The rearrangement uses TRBV18 and TRBJ1-1, with TRBD1 identical over 8 bases. CDR1 KGHSH and CDR2 LQKENI come from the germline V gene. The CDR3 runs to 14 residues. The V and J ends lost 4 bases and 4 bases, in that order; junction bases with no gene match: 5.

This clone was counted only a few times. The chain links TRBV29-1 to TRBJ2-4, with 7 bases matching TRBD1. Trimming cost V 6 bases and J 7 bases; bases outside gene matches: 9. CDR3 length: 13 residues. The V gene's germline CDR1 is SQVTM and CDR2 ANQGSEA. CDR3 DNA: TGCAGCGTCCTGACAGGGTCGCCGAACATTCAGTACTTC. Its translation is CSVLTGSPNIQYF.

This chain's CDR3 is CASKGGNQPQHF. CDR3 nucleotides: TGTGCCAGCAAAGGGGGCAATCAGCCCCAGCATTTT. The chain recombines TRBV12-3 or TRBV12-4 with TRBJ1-5; perhaps TRBD1 as D (5 bases). The CDR3 is 12 residues long. The V gene lost 7 bases and the J gene lost 2 bases, with 6 bases spanning the gap.